A single sample gave rise to the 26 T cell receptor beta chains below, sequenced in a study of T cell clones after liver transplantation. Clones were sequenced by immunoSEQ multiplex PCR, and TCRdb holds only the in-frame ones, with some missing. Of some 80,000 clones listed, less than 90% were seen once; the top ten hold more than 2%. This sample comprised CD4+ T cells from blood, obtained 48 months after liver transplant. The receptors derive from a human patient who received a liver transplant. These T cells may partly come from the graft donor.

The chain recombines TRBV5-8 with TRBJ2-7, with 9 positions matching TRBD2. The germline CDR1 and CDR2 sequences are SGHTS and YDEGEE. This CDR3 spans 17 amino acids. The ends lost 0 bases at V and 7 bases at J; junction bases unmatched: 14. The DNA of the CDR3 is TGTGCCAGCAGCTTGGTGGTAGCGGGAGCCTCTATGAGGGAGCAGTACTTC. It specifies CASSLVVAGASMREQYF. Full variable domain (outside the CDR3, taken from reference TRBV5-8 and TRBJ2-7): EAGVTQSPTHLIKTRGQQATLRCSPISGHTSVYWYQQALGLGLQFLLWYDEGEERNRGNFPPRFSGRQFPNYSSELNVNALELEDSALYLCASSLVVAGASMREQYFGPGTRLTVT.

This clone showed up just a few times. The chain couples TRBV11-2 to TRBJ1-2; the D gene is possibly TRBD1 (5 bases). The CDR3 runs to 14 residues. V lost 5 bases and J 4 bases, leaving 14 bases between the germline ends. The germline CDR1 and CDR2 sequences are SGHAT and FQNNGV. The CDR3 region has the DNA TGTGCCAGCAGCCCAGTTGGGGGTGGCTATGGCTACACCTTC. This gives the protein CASSPVGGGYGYTF.

The rearrangement uses TRBV7-9 and TRBJ1-5; D unresolved. There are 17 residues in the CDR3. Deletions cut 0 bases from V and 2 bases from J, with 14 bases between. CDR1 SEHNR and CDR2 FQNEAQ come from the germline V gene (reference sequence). The CDR3 DNA reads TGTGCCAGCAGCTTAGCCACCTTAGCCAGCGGCAATCAGCCCCAGCATTTT. Protein: CASSLATLASGNQPQHF.

This clone was detected once. This CDR3 reads CASSLTSGSQETQYF. For the CDR3, the DNA is TGTGCCAGCAGTTTGACTAGCGGTAGCCAAGAGACCCAGTACTTC. J is TRBJ2-5 and V is TRBV2; 9 bases fit TRBD2. The CDR3 is 15 amino acids. Germline V gene sequence: CDR1 SNHLY, CDR2 FYNNEI. V gave up 5 bases and J gave up 1 base; unmatched junction bases: 5. Drawing the rest from reference TRBV2 and TRBJ2-5, the complete variable domain is EPEVTQTPSHQVTQMGQEVILRCVPISNHLYFYWYRQILGQKVEFLVSFYNNEISEKSEIFDDQFSVERPDGSNFTLKIRSTKLEDSAMYFCASSLTSGSQETQYFGPGTRLLVL.

This clone was seen a handful of times. This chain links TRBV19 with TRBJ2-1; D unresolved. Germline CDR1 reads LNHDA; CDR2 reads SQIVND (reference sequence). V shed 5 bases and J shed 1 base, with 0 bases lying between them. The CDR3 has 11 amino acids. The CDR3 bases are TGTGCCAGTAGTTCCTACAATGAGCAGTTCTTC. Its translation is CASSSYNEQFF.

The chain joins TRBV28 to TRBJ1-2; D gene ambiguous. The CDR3 contains 14 residues. Germline CDR1 and CDR2: MDHEN and SYDVKM. The V gene lost 5 bases and the J gene lost 2 bases, with 12 bases spanning the gap. The CDR3 loop is CASSPIGQNYGYTF. The CDR3 DNA reads as TGTGCCAGCAGTCCCATCGGGCAAAACTATGGCTACACCTTC.

This rearrangement joins TRBV2 to TRBJ2-6; D is ambiguous. This CDR3 has 13 residues. V was cut by 6 bases and J by 0 bases, with 3 bases left in between. CDR1 SNHLY and CDR2 FYNNEI come from the germline V gene. The chain's CDR3 is CASSYSGANVLTF. DNA for the CDR3: TGTGCCAGCAGCTACTCTGGGGCCAACGTCCTGACTTTC.

The V call is TRBV6-6, the J call TRBJ2-5; 9 positions agree with TRBD2. The V gene's germline CDR1 is MNHNY and CDR2 SVGAGI (reference sequence). The CDR3 length is 14 residues. V gave up 6 bases and J gave up 3 bases; unmatched junction bases: 5. The CDR3 coding sequence is TGTGCCAGCAGGACGGGACTAGCAAAAGAGACCCAGTACTTC. Residues: CASRTGLAKETQYF.

The rearrangement joins TRBV18 to TRBJ2-7; D perhaps matches TRBD2 (5 bases). CDR3 length equals 13 residues. V was cut by 1 base and J by 5 bases, with 9 bases left in between. Germline CDR1 and CDR2: KGHSH and LQKENI. The CDR3 sequence is CASSPQAANEQYF. CDR3 coding DNA: TGTGCCAGCTCACCACAAGCGGCGAACGAGCAGTACTTC.

The chain recombines TRBV29-1 with TRBJ2-7; D is unclear. The germline V and J ends were trimmed by 7 bases and 2 bases, with 12 bases remaining between them. Per the germline V gene, CDR1 is SQVTM and CDR2 is ANQGSEA. CDR3 length: 12 amino acids. CDR3 in DNA: TGCAGCGCCACGTTCTGGACCTACGAGCAGTACTTC. It codes for CSATFWTYEQYF.

The V and J genes are TRBV9 and TRBJ2-7, with 7 bases identical to TRBD1. Germline V gene sequence: CDR1 SGDLS, CDR2 YYNGEE. The CDR3 totals 15 residues. V dropped 0 bases and J dropped 5; count of bases not matched to a gene: 8. CDR3 in amino acids: CASSVAGTETNEQYF. The CDR3 DNA follows: TGTGCCAGCAGCGTAGCGGGGACAGAGACCAACGAGCAGTACTTC.

The chain joins TRBV28 to TRBJ2-6; D is possibly TRBD1 (6 bases). The CDR3 has 15 residues. Trimming cost V 6 bases and J 4 bases, with 13 bases left between them. CDR1 and CDR2 from the germline V gene are MDHEN and SYDVKM. The CDR3 coding sequence is TGTGCCAGCAGCTTAACAGGGTCCGGGGCCAACGTCCTGACTTTC. It codes for CASSLTGSGANVLTF.

This clone was counted a single time. The rearrangement links TRBV28 to TRBJ2-5, with TRBD2 matching over 12 bases. The V and J ends lost 5 bases and 4 bases, in that order; junction bases with no gene match: 5. Germline V lookup: CDR1 MDHEN, CDR2 SYDVKM. This CDR3 contains 15 residues. CDR3 DNA sequence: TGTGCCAGCAGTCAAACTAGCGGGAGGCCAGAGACCCAGTACTTC. The encoded protein is CASSQTSGRPETQYF.

The chain joins TRBV21-1 to TRBJ2-1; the DNA was not compared with TRBD2, the D call given in the table. TRBV21-1 is a pseudogene locus. The CDR3 loop spans 18 amino acids. CDR3 loop: CASSKVAGTSGGDHEQFF. CDR3 nucleotide sequence: TGTGCCAGCAGCAAAGTGGCTGGAACTAGCGGGGGGGACCATGAGCAGTTCTTC.

The chain links TRBV29-1 to TRBJ1-4; D not resolved. V was pared by 0 bases and J by 0 bases, with 5 bases between. Germline V gene data show CDR1 as SQVTM and CDR2 as ANQGSEA. CDR3 size: 14 residues. CDR3 residues: CSVEDQATNEKLFF. The CDR3 bases are TGCAGCGTTGAAGATCAGGCAACTAATGAAAAACTGTTTTTT.

V usage is TRBV21-1 and J usage is TRBJ1-1. TRBV21-1 constitutes a pseudogene. This CDR3 spans 14 amino acids. CDR3 sequence reads: CASSKGEVNTEAFF. CDR3 sequence (DNA): TGTGCCAGCAGCAAAGGAGAGGTAAACACTGAAGCTTTCTTT.

This chain uses TRBV7-6 with TRBJ2-7; D unresolved. The CDR3 is 13 residues long. Trimming removed 1 base from V and 7 bases from J, with 11 bases in between. The germline V gene has CDR1 SGHVS and CDR2 FNYEAQ. CDR3 sequence: CASSLEGSAEQYF. The CDR3 DNA follows: TGTGCCAGCAGCTTAGAAGGGTCCGCAGAGCAGTACTTC.

CDR3 sequence: CASSPRRADEQYF. CDR3 in DNA: TGTGCCAGCAGCCCGAGAAGGGCTGACGAGCAGTACTTC. The chain employs TRBV5-4 and TRBJ2-7; no firm D call. Trimming took off 4 bases at V and 5 bases at J, with 13 bases between the two ends. The CDR3 runs to 13 residues. Germline assignment: CDR1 SGHNT and CDR2 YYREEE (reference sequence).

This clone was detected only a few times. This chain joins TRBV19 and TRBJ1-2; 10 bases are shared with TRBD1. With V trimmed by 3 bases and J by 2 bases, 3 bases remained unmatched. Germline values: CDR1 LNHDA, CDR2 SQIVND (reference sequence). CDR3 length: 15 amino acids. CDR3 DNA sequence: TGTGCCAGTAGTATCTCGGGACAGGGGAACTATGGCTACACCTTC. Translated: CASSISGQGNYGYTF. The full variable domain, rest sourced from reference TRBV19 and TRBJ1-2, is DGGITQSPKYLFRKEGQNVTLSCEQNLNHDAMYWYRQDPGQGLRLIYYSQIVNDFQKGDIAEGYSVSREKKESFPLTVTSAQKNPTAFYLCASSISGQGNYGYTFGSGTRLTVV.

The chain employs TRBV6-1 and TRBJ2-5; possibly TRBD2 for D (6 bases). CDR1 MNHNS and CDR2 SASEGT come from the germline V gene. The CDR3 totals 12 residues. Between the trimmed V and J ends, which lost 7 bases and 5 bases, there was a span of 11 bases. CDR3: CASNDGSETQYF. Written as DNA, the CDR3 is TGTGCCAGCAACGACGGGAGCGAGACCCAGTACTTC.

The chain combines TRBV19 with TRBJ2-3, with D possibly matching TRBD1 (5 bases). The V and J ends lost 7 bases and 0 bases respectively, with 17 bases between them. In germline, CDR1 is LNHDA, CDR2 SQIVND (reference sequence). CDR3 length equals 16 residues. For the CDR3, the DNA is TGTGCCAGTACGACGGAGTCAGGGTTAAGCACAGATACGCAGTATTTT. It encodes CASTTESGLSTDTQYF.

This sequence joins TRBV2 and TRBJ1-1, with D possibly TRBD1 on 6 matching bases. The V gene's germline CDR1 is SNHLY and CDR2 FYNNEI. The V end was cut by 8 bases, the J end by 1 base, with 14 bases between. This CDR3 spans 14 amino acids. CDR3 residues: CASAPSGANTEAFF. For the CDR3, the DNA is TGTGCCAGCGCCCCGTCGGGGGCGAACACTGAAGCTTTCTTT.

The gene calls are TRBV7-2 and TRBJ2-3; D gene uncertain. Per germline, CDR1 SGHTA and CDR2 FQGNSA. This CDR3 is built from 16 residues. The ends were cut back, 1 base at V and 7 bases at J, with 18 bases in the middle. CDR3 in amino acids: CASSLDSGLVSNTQYF. In nucleotides, the CDR3 is TGTGCCAGCAGCTTAGATTCCGGATTGGTGTCGAATACGCAGTATTTT. Full variable domain (remainder filled in from reference TRBV7-2 and TRBJ2-3): GAGVSQSPSNKVTEKGKDVELRCDPISGHTALYWYRQSLGQGLEFLIYFQGNSAPDKSGLPSDRFSAERTGGSVSTLTIQRTQQEDSAVYLCASSLDSGLVSNTQYFGPGTRLTVL.

The chain has TRBV5-1 and TRBJ2-1; 10 nucleotides align to TRBD1. J was trimmed by 8 bases and V by 4 bases; bases with no gene match: 12. Per germline, CDR1 SGHRS and CDR2 YFSETQ. The CDR3 contains 16 residues. The CDR3 region is CASSGTGAQDRDEQFF. CDR3 bases: TGCGCCAGCAGCGGGACAGGGGCCCAGGATCGCGATGAGCAGTTCTTC.

This clone appeared a few times. The chain is built from TRBV10-3 and TRBJ2-7; 8 bases align to TRBD1. The germline gives CDR1 ENHRY, CDR2 SYGVKD. The CDR3 is 14 amino acids. With V trimmed by 2 bases and J by 2 bases, 2 bases remained unmatched. CDR3 protein: CAISEIQGAYEQYF. CDR3 coding DNA: TGTGCCATCAGTGAGATACAGGGGGCCTACGAGCAGTACTTC.

V gene TRBV7-2 combines with J gene TRBJ2-7; 7 bases agree with TRBD2. The CDR3 sequence is 14 residues long. J lost 4 bases, V lost 4 bases, and 7 bases had no gene match. Germline CDR1 SGHTA, CDR2 FQGNSA. The chain's CDR3 is CASSSSSGGYEQYF. In DNA, the CDR3 is TGTGCCAGCAGCTCCTCTAGCGGAGGATACGAGCAGTACTTC.